The rows below give T cell receptor beta chains drawn from one sample of a study of T cells in localized non-small cell lung cancer. Profiling relied on immunoSEQ multiplex PCR, and the TCRdb table lists in-frame clones only, not all of them. The sample lists tens of thousands of clones, roughly 84% occurring once. Sequenced material: PBMCs, taken before any cancer treatment. These receptors were obtained from a man aged 35-75 years with stage II lung adenocarcinoma. The conserved cysteine and the conserved F or W are not part of the CDR3 here.

TRBJ2-7	TRBV12-5	ASGLVTGRTYEQY
TRBJ1-1	TRBV5-1	ASSPTPGTNTEAF
TRBJ1-6	TRBV27	ASRRQASSYNSPLH
TRBJ2-3	TRBV4-3	ASSQDSTSGGTDTQY
TRBJ2-1	TRBV30	AWSSQGYNEQF
TRBJ1-5	TRBV7-2	ASSLGGGNNQPQH
TRBJ1-2	TRBV7-9	ASSSSVNYGYT
TRBJ1-5	TRBV29-1	SVADGLLGNQPQH
TRBJ1-1	TRBV29-1	SVDRGQTF
TRBJ1-2	TRBV7-9	ATDGGGNYGYT
TRBJ2-7	TRBV6-6	ASSNLLAGGREQY
TRBJ1-2	TRBV5-4	ASSLALGAPYGYT
TRBJ1-1	TRBV29-1	SARGAQGLSLNTEAF
TRBJ2-5	TRBV5-1	ASSLGGGASETQY
TRBJ2-1	TRBV29-1	SASPRVDEQF
TRBJ1-2	TRBV13	AVADSSANYGYT
TRBJ1-1	TRBV30	AWTVGGRYAEAF
TRBJ1-1	TRBV21-1	ASSKGTPDEAF
TRBJ1-5	TRBV16	ASSPEPVDQPQH
TRBJ2-7	TRBV2	ASFPTSGGAEQY
TRBJ2-2	TRBV4-1	ASSQERGRRGKGGQNTGELF
TRBJ2-7	TRBV5-5	ASSWTSGTVTYEQY
TRBJ2-2	TRBV19	ASSLREAPGGELF
TRBJ2-1	TRBV5-1	ASSLGVAGGHEQF
TRBJ2-7	TRBV5-6	ASSPGQFIYEQY
TRBJ2-1	TRBV6-6	ASSFPGSYNEQF
TRBJ2-7	TRBV14	ASSRGISGDSYEQY
TRBJ1-1	TRBV13	ASSVQGAATEAF
TRBJ1-4	TRBV29-1	SVGGGSSSNEKLF
TRBJ2-3	TRBV6-4	ASSSQGQTDTQY
TRBJ2-7	TRBV5-1	ASSGGQGVSYEQY
TRBJ2-5	TRBV29-1	SVLGGGRSVETQY
TRBJ1-2	TRBV10-3	AISLTPGTYVNYGYT
TRBJ1-2	TRBV29-1	SVAQSYGTAYGYT
TRBJ2-6	TRBV11-3	ASSLDASGANVLT
TRBJ2-5	TRBV4-3	ASSQDHGRGETQY
TRBJ2-6	TRBV5-1	ASSLQVGVSGGANVLT
TRBJ1-2	TRBV7-7	ASSFSGELKSYT
TRBJ2-3	TRBV2	ASSGIALLSTDTQY
TRBJ2-1	TRBV11-3	ASSFQGSSYNEQF
TRBJ1-1	TRBV6-1	ASSPLGGETEAF
TRBJ2-7	TRBV2	ASSEGINEQY
TRBJ2-3	TRBV28	ASSYASGGADTQY
TRBJ1-1	TRBV29-1	SVAGQNTEAF
TRBJ2-1	TRBV6-1	ASSRQGAYNEQF